This T cell receptor beta chain originates from a study of blood T cell repertoires in COVID-19. Study-wide context: Acute-phase and convalescent COVID-19 samples originated in the United States, Italy and Spain. From T cells, B-cell-depleted T cells, or PBMCs came the material, which was cDNA or gDNA.

The authors' processing: Cell counts per sample came from amplifying reference gene primers. Some clones are missing from TCRdb's copy, which holds only in-frame ones; the method was immunoSEQ multiplex PCR. V and J calls and clone size follow that table, whereas D and trimming were derived from the DNA. There are roughly 130,000 clones in the sample; over 75% occur only once, and around 3.6% lies in the top ten. The sample comprised peripheral blood. The TCR originated in a woman aged 55 to 70 with acute or convalescent COVID-19.

The CDR3 DNA follows: TGTGCCTGGAGTACCGGGACTAGTCTCAATGAGCAGTTCTTC. It translates to CAWSTGTSLNEQFF. V and J are TRBV30 and TRBJ2-1; 8 positions agree with TRBD2. CDR1 and CDR2 (germline): GTSNPN, SVGIG (reference sequence). The CDR3 runs 14 residues. The V gene end was trimmed by 2 bases and the J gene end by 6 bases; junction bases not matched to a gene: 6.